Below are 20 T cell receptor beta chains sequenced from a single sample in a study of identical twins. TCRdb analysed the 5' RACE reads with MiXCR anew, one entry per CDR3 protein. This sample yields 700,000 to 950,000 distinct CDR3 sequences, of which approximately 13% are seen a single time; around 1.6% belongs to the top ten. The same specimen was also included in a second study, on yellow fever vaccine responses in identical twins.

The sample taken for sequencing was PBMCs. The receptors were sampled from a woman between 18 and 29 years old in good health.

This clonotype was seen a handful of times. The chain uses TRBV7-8 and TRBJ1-2, with D tentatively TRBD1 (5 bases). From germline, CDR1 is SGHVS and CDR2 FQNEAQ. This CDR3 has 14 amino acids. V dropped 4 bases and J dropped 6 bases, with 15 bases sitting between them. The CDR3 DNA reads as TGTGCCAGCAGCTCAGGGAGGGGTTCACATGGCTACACCTTC. Translation gives CASSSGRGSHGYTF.

In its sample, this clonotype was seen a few times. The chain has TRBV7-6 and TRBJ1-1; TRBD1 is a possible D gene (5 bases). The CDR3 runs to 13 residues. CDR1 SGHVS and CDR2 FNYEAQ come from the germline V gene. Deletions cut 6 bases from V and 4 bases from J, with 12 bases between. The CDR3 DNA follows: TGTGCCAGCAGTTTGGGGCATCGCACTGAAGCTTTCTTT. It is translated as CASSLGHRTEAFF.

This clonotype has only a few counts. V usage is TRBV6-1 and J usage is TRBJ1-2; TRBD1 is a possible D gene (6 bases). Trimming removed 6 bases at V and 7 bases at J, with 18 bases between. CDR3 length: 14 amino acids. CDR1 is MNHNS, CDR2 SASEGT, per germline. The chain's CDR3 is CASREQGNRRGYTF. CDR3 bases: TGTGCCAGCAGAGAACAGGGAAATCGGCGTGGCTACACCTTC.

This rearrangement joins TRBV7-9 to TRBJ1-4; D not certain. The CDR3 has 15 residues. The germline CDR1 and CDR2 sequences are SEHNR and FQNEAQ (reference sequence). Trimming took 0 bases from V and 4 from J, leaving 9 bases between them. The chain's CDR3 is CASSLAPRGNEKLFF. For the CDR3, the DNA is TGTGCCAGCAGCTTAGCCCCTCGGGGTAATGAAAAACTGTTTTTT.

The rearrangement links TRBV19 to TRBJ2-7, with D possibly being TRBD2 (6 bases). The ends were cut back, 1 base at V and 3 bases at J, with 10 bases in the middle. The CDR3 has 14 residues. CDR1 is LNHDA and CDR2 is SQIVND in the germline V gene (reference sequence). CDR3 residues: CASSIGSGYYEQYF. The DNA for the CDR3 is TGTGCCAGTAGTATAGGTAGCGGCTACTACGAGCAGTACTTC. Full variable domain (rest looked up from reference TRBV19 and TRBJ2-7): DGGITQSPKYLFRKEGQNVTLSCEQNLNHDAMYWYRQDPGQGLRLIYYSQIVNDFQKGDIAEGYSVSREKKESFPLTVTSAQKNPTAFYLCASSIGSGYYEQYFGPGTRLTVT.

The chain uses TRBV5-6 and TRBJ2-2; no clear D gene. The CDR3 contains 17 residues. With 0 bases removed from V and 0 bases from J, the gap between germline ends came to 12 bases. CDR1 and CDR2 (germline): SGHDT, YYEEEE. The CDR3 DNA follows: TGTGCCAGCAGCTTGGCCCTGTACAGAACGAACACCGGGGAGCTGTTTTTT. It codes for CASSLALYRTNTGELFF.

This clonotype was recorded a few times. The rearrangement joins TRBV15 to TRBJ2-5; D may be TRBD1 (5 bases). CDR1 and CDR2 from the germline V gene are LNHNV and YYDKDF (reference sequence). Trimming took off 2 bases at V and 5 bases at J, with 24 bases between the two ends. The length of the CDR3 is 18 residues. Here the CDR3 reads CATSRPKGDSLSYETQYF. The DNA for the CDR3 is TGTGCCACCAGCAGACCGAAGGGCGACAGTCTATCGTATGAGACCCAGTACTTC.

V and J are TRBV6-1 and TRBJ1-3, with D hard to call. V shed 6 bases and J shed 3 bases, with 15 bases lying between them. The CDR3 runs 15 residues. Germline V lookup: CDR1 MNHNS, CDR2 SASEGT. CDR3 residues: CASRPNNGVGNTIYF. CDR3 bases: TGTGCCAGCAGACCAAACAACGGGGTTGGAAACACCATATATTTT.

This clonotype was detected only a few times. This rearrangement joins TRBV6-1 to TRBJ1-1, with unresolved D. Germline V gene sequence: CDR1 MNHNS, CDR2 SASEGT. The CDR3 sequence is 15 residues long. Trimming cost V 5 bases and J 1 base, with 14 bases left between them. In nucleotides, the CDR3 is TGTGCCAGCAGTCCTCCTCGGGGAGGGAACACTGAAGCTTTCTTT. Protein product: CASSPPRGGNTEAFF.

This clonotype was counted only a few times. The chain uses TRBV12-3 or TRBV12-4 and TRBJ2-6; D is uncertain. There are 18 residues in the CDR3. The V end was cut by 2 bases, the J end by 2 bases, with 16 bases between. The CDR3 DNA is TGTGCCAGCAGTTTACTACACCTCTCAGACCCTGGGGCCAACGTCCTGACTTTC. Translation gives CASSLLHLSDPGANVLTF.

In this sample, this clonotype turned up many times. The chain carries TRBV12-3 or TRBV12-4 and TRBJ2-5, with D perhaps TRBD1 (5 bases). The CDR3 length is 13 residues. V gave up 4 bases and J gave up 2 bases, with 8 bases separating them. CDR3 sequence: CASSSTVQETQYF. CDR3 in DNA: TGTGCCAGCAGTTCGACAGTACAAGAGACCCAGTACTTC.

The J gene is TRBJ1-2, the V gene TRBV20-1, with D maybe TRBD1 (5 bases). Looked up from germline, CDR1 is DFQATT and CDR2 is SNEGSKA (reference sequence). The CDR3 has 13 residues. The V end lost 0 bases, the J end lost 3 bases, and 8 bases lay between the germline ends. CDR3 sequence reads: CSARDGADYGYTF. CDR3 bases: TGCAGTGCTAGAGATGGGGCTGACTATGGCTACACCTTC.

V usage is TRBV20-1 and J usage is TRBJ1-2; D gene unclear. The V gene lost 3 bases and the J gene lost 7 bases, with 18 bases spanning the gap. Germline CDR1 reads DFQATT; CDR2 reads SNEGSKA (reference sequence). The CDR3 is 14 amino acids. CDR3 residues: CSARVSVVLFGYTF. The CDR3 DNA sequence: TGCAGTGCTAGGGTTTCGGTAGTGCTGTTTGGCTACACCTTC.

The table lists this clonotype with a few counts. The chain links TRBV12-3 or TRBV12-4 to TRBJ2-2, with D hard to call. V lost 7 bases and J 4 bases, leaving 16 bases between the germline ends. The CDR3 covers 15 residues. This chain's CDR3 is CASTEIRESTGELFF. In DNA form, the CDR3 reads TGTGCCAGCACCGAAATTCGAGAGAGCACCGGGGAGCTGTTTTTT.

The gene calls are TRBV3-1 and TRBJ1-3, with a weak D call TRBD1 (5 bases). Trimming cost V 1 base and J 4 bases, with 11 bases left between them. The CDR3 totals 15 residues. Per germline, CDR1 LGHDT and CDR2 YNNKEL (reference sequence). DNA for the CDR3: TGTGCCAGCAGCCAAGCCACTAGGACAGGAAACACCATATATTTT. It yields the protein CASSQATRTGNTIYF.

This clonotype was counted a few times. The chain combines TRBV5-1 with TRBJ1-2; D may be TRBD1 (5 bases). V was shortened by 1 base and J by 4 bases, with 17 bases between the two germline ends. CDR1 and CDR2 (germline): SGHRS, YFSETQ. The CDR3 extends over 16 amino acids. The CDR3 here is CASSLYAQGETYGYTF. The CDR3, as DNA: TGCGCCAGCAGCTTGTACGCCCAGGGAGAGACCTATGGCTACACCTTC.

The rearrangement joins TRBV6-5 to TRBJ2-3; 11 bases are a match to TRBD2. This CDR3 region has 17 residues. CDR1 and CDR2 (germline): MNHEY, SVGAGI. The trim removed 0 bases at V and 5 bases at J, leaving 7 bases unmatched. For the CDR3, the DNA is TGTGCCAGCAGTTACTCCGCGGGTAGCGGGAGGGTAGATACGCAGTATTTT. This translates into CASSYSAGSGRVDTQYF.

J is TRBJ1-3 and V is TRBV28; D unclear. CDR1 is MDHEN and CDR2 is SYDVKM in the germline V gene. CDR3 size: 15 residues. V gave up 3 bases and J gave up 4 bases, with 13 bases separating them. The CDR3, as DNA: TGTGCCAGCAGTTTTGATTCCCACCTCGGAAACACCATATATTTT. This sequence encodes CASSFDSHLGNTIYF.

This clonotype was detected a few times. The V call is TRBV6-1, the J call TRBJ1-6; D is ambiguous. V shed 6 bases and J shed 5 bases, with 14 bases lying between them. CDR1 and CDR2 (germline): MNHNS, SASEGT. The CDR3 consists of 15 residues. This chain's CDR3 is CASRDVYLDNSPLHF. DNA for the CDR3: TGTGCCAGCAGAGACGTTTACTTGGATAATTCACCCCTCCACTTT.

This chain links TRBV4-1 with TRBJ2-7; 9 positions match TRBD2. J lost 3 bases, V lost 2 bases, and 5 bases had no gene match. This CDR3 spans 15 amino acids. CDR1 is MGHRA, CDR2 YSYEKL, per germline. CDR3 DNA sequence: TGCGCCAGCAGCCAAACTCTAGCGGGGTACTACGAGCAGTACTTC. Translated: CASSQTLAGYYEQYF.